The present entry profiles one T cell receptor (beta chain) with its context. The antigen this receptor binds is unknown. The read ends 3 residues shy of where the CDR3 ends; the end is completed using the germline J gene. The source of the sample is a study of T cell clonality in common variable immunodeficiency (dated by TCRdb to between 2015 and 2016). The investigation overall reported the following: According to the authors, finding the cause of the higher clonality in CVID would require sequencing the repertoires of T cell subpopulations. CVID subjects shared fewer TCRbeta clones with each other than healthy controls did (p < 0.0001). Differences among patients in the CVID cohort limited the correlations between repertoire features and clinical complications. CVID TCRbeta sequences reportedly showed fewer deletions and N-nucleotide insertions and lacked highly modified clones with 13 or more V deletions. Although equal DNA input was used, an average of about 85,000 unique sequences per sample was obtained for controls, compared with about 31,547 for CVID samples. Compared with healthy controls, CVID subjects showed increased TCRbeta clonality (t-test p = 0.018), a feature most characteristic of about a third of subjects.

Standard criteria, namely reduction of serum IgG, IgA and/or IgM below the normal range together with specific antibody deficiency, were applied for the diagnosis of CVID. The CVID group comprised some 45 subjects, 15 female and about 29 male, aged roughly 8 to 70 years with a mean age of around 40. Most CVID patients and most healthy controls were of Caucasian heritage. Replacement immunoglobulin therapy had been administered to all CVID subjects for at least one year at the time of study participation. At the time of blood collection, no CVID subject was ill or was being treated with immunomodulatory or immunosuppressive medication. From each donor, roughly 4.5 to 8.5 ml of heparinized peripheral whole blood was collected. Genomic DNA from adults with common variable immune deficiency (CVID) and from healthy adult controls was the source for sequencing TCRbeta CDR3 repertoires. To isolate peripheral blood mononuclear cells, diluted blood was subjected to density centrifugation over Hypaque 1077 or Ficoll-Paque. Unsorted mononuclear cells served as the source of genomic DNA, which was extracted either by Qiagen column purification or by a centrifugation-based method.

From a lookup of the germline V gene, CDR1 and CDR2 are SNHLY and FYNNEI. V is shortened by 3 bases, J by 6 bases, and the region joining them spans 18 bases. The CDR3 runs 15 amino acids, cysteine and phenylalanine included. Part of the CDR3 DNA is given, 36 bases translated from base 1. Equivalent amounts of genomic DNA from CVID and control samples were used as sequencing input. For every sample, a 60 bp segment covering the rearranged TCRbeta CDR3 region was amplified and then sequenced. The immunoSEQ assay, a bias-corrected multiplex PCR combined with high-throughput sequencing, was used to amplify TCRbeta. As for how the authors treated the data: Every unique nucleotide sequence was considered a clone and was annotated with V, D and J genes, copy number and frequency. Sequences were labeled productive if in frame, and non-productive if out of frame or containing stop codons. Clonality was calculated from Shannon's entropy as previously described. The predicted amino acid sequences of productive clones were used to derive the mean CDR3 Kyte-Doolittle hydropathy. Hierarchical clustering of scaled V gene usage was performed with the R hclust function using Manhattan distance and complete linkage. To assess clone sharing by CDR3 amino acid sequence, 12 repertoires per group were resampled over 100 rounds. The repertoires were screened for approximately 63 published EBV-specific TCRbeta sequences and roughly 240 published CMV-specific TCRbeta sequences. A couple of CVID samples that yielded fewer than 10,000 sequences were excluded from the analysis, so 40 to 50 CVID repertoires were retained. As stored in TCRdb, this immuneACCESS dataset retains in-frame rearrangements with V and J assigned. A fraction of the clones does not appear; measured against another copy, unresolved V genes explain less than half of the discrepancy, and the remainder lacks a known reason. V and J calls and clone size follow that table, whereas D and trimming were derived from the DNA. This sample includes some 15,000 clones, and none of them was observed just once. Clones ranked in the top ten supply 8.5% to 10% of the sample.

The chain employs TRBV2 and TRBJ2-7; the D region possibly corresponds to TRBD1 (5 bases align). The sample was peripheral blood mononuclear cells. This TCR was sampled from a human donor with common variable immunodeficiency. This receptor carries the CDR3 CASSEPRGLSTEQYF. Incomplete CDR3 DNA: TGTGCCAGCAGTGAGCCTAGGGGCCTCTCTACCGAG.